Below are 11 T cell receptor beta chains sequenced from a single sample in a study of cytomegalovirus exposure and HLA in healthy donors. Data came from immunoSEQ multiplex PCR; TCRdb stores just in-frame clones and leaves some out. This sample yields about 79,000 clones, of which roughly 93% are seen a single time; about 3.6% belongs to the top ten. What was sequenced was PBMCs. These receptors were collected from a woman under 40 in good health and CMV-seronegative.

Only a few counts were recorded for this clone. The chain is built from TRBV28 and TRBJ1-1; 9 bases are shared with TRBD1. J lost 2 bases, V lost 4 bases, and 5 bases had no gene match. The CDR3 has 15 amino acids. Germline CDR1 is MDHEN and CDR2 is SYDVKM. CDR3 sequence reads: CASSWPGQGNTEAFF. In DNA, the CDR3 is TGTGCCAGCAGTTGGCCGGGACAGGGTAACACTGAAGCTTTCTTT. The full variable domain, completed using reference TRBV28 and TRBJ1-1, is DVKVTQSSRYLVKRTGEKVFLECVQDMDHENMFWYRQDPGLGLRLIYFSYDVKMKEKGDIPEGYSVSREKKERFSLILESASTNQTSMYLCASSWPGQGNTEAFFGQGTRLTVV.

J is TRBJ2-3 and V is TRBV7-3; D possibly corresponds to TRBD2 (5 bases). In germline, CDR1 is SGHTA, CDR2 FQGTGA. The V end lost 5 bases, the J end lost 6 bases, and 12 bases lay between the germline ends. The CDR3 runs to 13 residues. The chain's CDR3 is CASSVGSGDTQYF. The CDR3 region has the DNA TGTGCCAGCAGCGTGGGGTCGGGGGATACGCAGTATTTT.

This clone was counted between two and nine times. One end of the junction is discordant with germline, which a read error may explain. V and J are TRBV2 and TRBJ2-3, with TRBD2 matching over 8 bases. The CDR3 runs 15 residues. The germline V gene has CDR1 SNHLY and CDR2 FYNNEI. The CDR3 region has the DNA TGTGCCAGCAGCGAAGGGGCGGGAGGAGGAGATACGCAGTATTTT. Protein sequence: CASSEGAGGGDTQYF.

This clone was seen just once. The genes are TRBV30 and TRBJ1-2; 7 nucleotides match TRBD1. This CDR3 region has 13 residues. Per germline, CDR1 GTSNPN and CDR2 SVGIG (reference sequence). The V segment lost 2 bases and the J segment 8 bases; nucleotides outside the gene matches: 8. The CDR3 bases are TGTGCCTGGAGTAGACAGGGATTTGGGGGCTACACCTTC. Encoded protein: CAWSRQGFGGYTF.

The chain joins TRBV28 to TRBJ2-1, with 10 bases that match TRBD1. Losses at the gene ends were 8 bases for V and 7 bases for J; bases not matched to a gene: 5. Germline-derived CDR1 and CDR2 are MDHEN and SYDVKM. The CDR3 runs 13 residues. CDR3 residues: CASLRQGANEQFF. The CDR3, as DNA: TGTGCCAGCCTACGACAGGGGGCAAATGAGCAGTTCTTC. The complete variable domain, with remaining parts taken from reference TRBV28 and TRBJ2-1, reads DVKVTQSSRYLVKRTGEKVFLECVQDMDHENMFWYRQDPGLGLRLIYFSYDVKMKEKGDIPEGYSVSREKKERFSLILESASTNQTSMYLCASLRQGANEQFFGPGTRLTVL.

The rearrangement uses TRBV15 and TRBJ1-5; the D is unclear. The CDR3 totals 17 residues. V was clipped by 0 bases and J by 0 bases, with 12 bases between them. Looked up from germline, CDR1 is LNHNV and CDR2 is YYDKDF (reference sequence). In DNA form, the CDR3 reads TGTGCCACCAGCAGAGATGGCCCCCCTTATAGCAATCAGCCCCAGCATTTT. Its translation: CATSRDGPPYSNQPQHF.

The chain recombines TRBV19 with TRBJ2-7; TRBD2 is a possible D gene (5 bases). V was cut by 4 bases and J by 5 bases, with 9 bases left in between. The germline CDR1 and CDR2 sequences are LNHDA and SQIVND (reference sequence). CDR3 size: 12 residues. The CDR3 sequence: CASSNGKNEQYF. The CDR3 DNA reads TGTGCCAGTAGTAACGGGAAGAACGAGCAGTACTTC.

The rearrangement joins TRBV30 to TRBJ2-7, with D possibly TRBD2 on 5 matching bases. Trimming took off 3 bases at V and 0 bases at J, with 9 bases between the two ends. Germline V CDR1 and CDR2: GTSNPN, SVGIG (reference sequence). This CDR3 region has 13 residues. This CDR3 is CAWRITSSYEQYF. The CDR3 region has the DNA TGTGCCTGGAGGATAACTAGCTCCTACGAGCAGTACTTC.

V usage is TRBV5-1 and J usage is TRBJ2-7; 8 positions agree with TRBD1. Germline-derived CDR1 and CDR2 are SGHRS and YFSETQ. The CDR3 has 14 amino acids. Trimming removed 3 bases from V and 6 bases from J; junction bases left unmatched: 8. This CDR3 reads CASSSQTGVREQYF. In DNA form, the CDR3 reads TGCGCCAGCAGCTCCCAGACAGGGGTCCGCGAGCAGTACTTC.

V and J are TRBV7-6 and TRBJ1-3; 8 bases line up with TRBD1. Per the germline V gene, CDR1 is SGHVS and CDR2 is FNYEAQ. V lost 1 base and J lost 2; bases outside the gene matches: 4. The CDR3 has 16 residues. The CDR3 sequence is CASSLDRGNAGNTIYF. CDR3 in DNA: TGTGCCAGCAGCTTAGACAGGGGGAACGCTGGAAACACCATATATTTT.

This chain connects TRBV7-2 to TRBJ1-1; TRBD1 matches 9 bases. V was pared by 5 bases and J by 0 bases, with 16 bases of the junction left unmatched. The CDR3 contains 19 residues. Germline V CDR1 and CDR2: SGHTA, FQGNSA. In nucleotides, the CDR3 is TGTGCCAGCAGCGCCTTCTCCGGGACAGGGAGTCTTGTGAACACTGAAGCTTTCTTT. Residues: CASSAFSGTGSLVNTEAFF.